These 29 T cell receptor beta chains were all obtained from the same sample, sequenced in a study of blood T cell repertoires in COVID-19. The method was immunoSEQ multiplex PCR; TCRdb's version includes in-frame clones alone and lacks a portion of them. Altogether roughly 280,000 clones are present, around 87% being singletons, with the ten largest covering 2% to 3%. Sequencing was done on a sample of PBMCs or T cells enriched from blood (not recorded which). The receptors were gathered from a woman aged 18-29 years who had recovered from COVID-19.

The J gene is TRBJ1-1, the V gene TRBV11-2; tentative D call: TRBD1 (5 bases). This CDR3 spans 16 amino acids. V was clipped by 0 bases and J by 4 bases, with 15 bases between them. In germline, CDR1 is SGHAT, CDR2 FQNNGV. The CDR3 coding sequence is TGTGCCAGCAGCTTAGAGGTGACATCCGGGGGCACTGAAGCTTTCTTT. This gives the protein CASSLEVTSGGTEAFF.

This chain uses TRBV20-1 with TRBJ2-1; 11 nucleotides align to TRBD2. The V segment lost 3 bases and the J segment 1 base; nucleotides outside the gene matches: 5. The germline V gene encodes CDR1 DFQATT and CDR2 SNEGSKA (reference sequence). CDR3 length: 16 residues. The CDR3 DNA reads TGCAGTGCTAGTGATTCTAGCGGGGGGTCCTACAATGAGCAGTTCTTC. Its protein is CSASDSSGGSYNEQFF.

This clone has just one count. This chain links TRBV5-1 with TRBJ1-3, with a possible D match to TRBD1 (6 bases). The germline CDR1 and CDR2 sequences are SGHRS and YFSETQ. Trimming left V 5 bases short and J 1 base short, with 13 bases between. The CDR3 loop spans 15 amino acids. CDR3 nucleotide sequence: TGCGCCAGCAGTTTTGGCAGGGGATCTGGAAACACCATATATTTT. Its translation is CASSFGRGSGNTIYF.

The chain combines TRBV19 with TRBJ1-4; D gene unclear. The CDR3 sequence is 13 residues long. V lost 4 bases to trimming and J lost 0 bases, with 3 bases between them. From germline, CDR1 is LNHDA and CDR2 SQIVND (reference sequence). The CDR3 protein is CASSTTTNEKLFF. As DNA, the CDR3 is TGTGCCAGTAGTACTACAACTAATGAAAAACTGTTTTTT.

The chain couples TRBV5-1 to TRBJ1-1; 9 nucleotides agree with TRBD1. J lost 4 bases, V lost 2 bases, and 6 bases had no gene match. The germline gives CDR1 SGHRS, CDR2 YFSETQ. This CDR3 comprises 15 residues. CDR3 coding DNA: TGCGCCAGCAGCTTTGCGGGACAGGGCCTCACTGAAGCTTTCTTT. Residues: CASSFAGQGLTEAFF.

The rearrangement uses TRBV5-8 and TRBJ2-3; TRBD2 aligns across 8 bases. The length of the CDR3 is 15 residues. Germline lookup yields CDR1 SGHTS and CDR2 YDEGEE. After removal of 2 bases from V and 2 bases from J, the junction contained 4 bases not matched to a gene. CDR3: CASSLGGGSTDTQYF. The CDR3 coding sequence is TGTGCCAGCAGCTTAGGCGGGGGGTCCACAGATACGCAGTATTTT.

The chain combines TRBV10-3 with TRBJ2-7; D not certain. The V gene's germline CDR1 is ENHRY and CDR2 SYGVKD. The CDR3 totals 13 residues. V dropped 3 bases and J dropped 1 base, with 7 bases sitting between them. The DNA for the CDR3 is TGTGCCATCAGTGACTACAGTTCCTACGAGCAGTACTTC. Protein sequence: CAISDYSSYEQYF.

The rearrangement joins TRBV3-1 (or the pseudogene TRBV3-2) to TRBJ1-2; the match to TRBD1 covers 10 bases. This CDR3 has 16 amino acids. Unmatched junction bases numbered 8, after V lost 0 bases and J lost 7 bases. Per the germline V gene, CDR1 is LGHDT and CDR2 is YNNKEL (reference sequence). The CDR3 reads CASSQDGTGVVGGYTF. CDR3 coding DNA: TGTGCCAGCAGCCAAGATGGGACAGGGGTTGTGGGTGGCTACACCTTC.

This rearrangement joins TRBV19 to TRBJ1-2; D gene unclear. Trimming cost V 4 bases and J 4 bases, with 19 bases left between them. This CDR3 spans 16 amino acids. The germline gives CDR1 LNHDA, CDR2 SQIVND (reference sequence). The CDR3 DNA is TGTGCCAGTAGTAAGGGAGCGGTGGATACATCCTATGGCTACACCTTC. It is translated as CASSKGAVDTSYGYTF.

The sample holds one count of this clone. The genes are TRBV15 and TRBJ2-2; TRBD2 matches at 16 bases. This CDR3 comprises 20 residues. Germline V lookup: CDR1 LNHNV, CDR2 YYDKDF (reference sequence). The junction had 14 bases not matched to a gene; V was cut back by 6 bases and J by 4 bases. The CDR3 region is CATRKPGLAGGPYSTGELFF. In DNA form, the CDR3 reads TGTGCCACCAGAAAACCGGGACTAGCGGGGGGGCCTTACAGCACCGGGGAGCTGTTTTTT. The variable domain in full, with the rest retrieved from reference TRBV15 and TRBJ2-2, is DAMVIQNPRYQVTQFGKPVTLSCSQTLNHNVMYWYQQKSSQAPKLLFHYYDKDFNNEADTPDNFQSRRPNTSFCFLDIRSPGLGDTAMYLCATRKPGLAGGPYSTGELFFGEGSRLTVL.

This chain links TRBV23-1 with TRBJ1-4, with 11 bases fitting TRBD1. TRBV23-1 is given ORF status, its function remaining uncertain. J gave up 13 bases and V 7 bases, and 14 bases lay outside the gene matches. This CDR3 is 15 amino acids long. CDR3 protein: CASTSSGTGGLRLFF. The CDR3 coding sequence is TGCGCCAGCACCTCATCCGGGACAGGGGGTTTGAGACTGTTTTTT.

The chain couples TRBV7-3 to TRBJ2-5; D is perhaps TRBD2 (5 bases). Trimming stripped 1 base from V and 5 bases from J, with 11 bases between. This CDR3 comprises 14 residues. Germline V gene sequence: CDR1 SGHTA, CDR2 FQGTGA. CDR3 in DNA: TGTGCCAGCAGCTTAAGGGCCTCGGGGGAGACCCAGTACTTC. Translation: CASSLRASGETQYF.

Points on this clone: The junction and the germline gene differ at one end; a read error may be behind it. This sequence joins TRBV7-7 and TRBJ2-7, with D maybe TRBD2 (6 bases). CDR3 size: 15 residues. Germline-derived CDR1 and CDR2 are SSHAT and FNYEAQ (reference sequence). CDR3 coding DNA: TGTGCTAGCAGCTTGGGCCCGGGACTGACGTACGAGCAGTACTTC. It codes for CASSLGPGLTYEQYF.

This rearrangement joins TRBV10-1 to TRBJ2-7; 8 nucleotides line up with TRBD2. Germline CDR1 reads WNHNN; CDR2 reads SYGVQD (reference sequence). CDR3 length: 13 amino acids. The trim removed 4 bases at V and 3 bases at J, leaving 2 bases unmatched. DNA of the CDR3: TGCGCCAGCAGTGGAAGCGGGGGCTACGAGCAGTACTTC. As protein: CASSGSGGYEQYF.

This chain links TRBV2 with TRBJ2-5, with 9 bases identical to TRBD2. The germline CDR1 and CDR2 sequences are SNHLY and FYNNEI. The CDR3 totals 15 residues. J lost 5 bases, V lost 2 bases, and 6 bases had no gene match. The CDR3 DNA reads TGTGCCAGCAGTGAACAGCGGGGGGATTGGGAGACCCAGTACTTC. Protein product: CASSEQRGDWETQYF.

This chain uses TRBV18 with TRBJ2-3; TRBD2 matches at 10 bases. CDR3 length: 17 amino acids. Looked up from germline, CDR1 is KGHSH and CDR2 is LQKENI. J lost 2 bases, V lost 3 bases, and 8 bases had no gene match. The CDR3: CASSPLGTSGVTDTQYF. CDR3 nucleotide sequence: TGTGCCAGCTCACCCTTAGGAACTAGCGGGGTCACAGATACGCAGTATTTT.

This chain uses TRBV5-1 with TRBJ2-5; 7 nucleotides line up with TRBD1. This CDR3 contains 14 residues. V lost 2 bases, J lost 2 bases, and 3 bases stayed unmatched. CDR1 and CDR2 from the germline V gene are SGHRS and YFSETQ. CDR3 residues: CASSFGTDQETQYF. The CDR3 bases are TGCGCCAGCAGCTTTGGGACAGATCAAGAGACCCAGTACTTC.

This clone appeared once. CDR3 DNA sequence: TGTGCCACCAGCCACATCGGGGGGGCCTATGGCTACACCTTC. This codes for CATSHIGGAYGYTF. The rearrangement uses TRBV15 and TRBJ1-2, with TRBD1 as a possible D gene (6 bases). In germline, CDR1 is LNHNV, CDR2 YYDKDF (reference sequence). Trimming took 5 bases from V and 4 from J, leaving 14 bases between them. The CDR3 is 14 amino acids.

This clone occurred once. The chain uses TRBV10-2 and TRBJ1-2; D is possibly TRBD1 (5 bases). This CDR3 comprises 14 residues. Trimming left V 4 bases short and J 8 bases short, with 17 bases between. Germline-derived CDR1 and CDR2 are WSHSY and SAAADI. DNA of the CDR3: TGCGCCAGCAGTGCCGACAGTAACTATGGCGGCTACACCTTC. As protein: CASSADSNYGGYTF.

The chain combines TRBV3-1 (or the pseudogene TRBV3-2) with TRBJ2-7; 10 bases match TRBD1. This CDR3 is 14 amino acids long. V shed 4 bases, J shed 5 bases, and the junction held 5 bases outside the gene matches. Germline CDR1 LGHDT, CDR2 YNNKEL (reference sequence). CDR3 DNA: TGTGCCAGCAGCCCCGGACAGGGGGTCAACGAGCAGTACTTC. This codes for CASSPGQGVNEQYF.

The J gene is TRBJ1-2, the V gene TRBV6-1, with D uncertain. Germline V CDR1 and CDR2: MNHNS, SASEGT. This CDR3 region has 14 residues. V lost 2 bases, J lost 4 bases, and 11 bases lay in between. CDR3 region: CASSELTKTYGYTF. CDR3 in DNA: TGTGCCAGCAGTGAACTGACAAAAACCTATGGCTACACCTTC.

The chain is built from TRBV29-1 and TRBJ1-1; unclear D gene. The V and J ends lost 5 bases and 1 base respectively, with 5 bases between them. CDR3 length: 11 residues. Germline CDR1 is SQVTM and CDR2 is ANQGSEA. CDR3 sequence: CSVTRNTEAFF. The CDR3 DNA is TGCAGCGTTACAAGGAACACTGAAGCTTTCTTT.

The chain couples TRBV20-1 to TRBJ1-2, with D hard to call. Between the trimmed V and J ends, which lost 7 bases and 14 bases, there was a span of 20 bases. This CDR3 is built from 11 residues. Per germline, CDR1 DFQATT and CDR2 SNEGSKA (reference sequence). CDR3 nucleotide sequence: TGCAGTGTTTCGTTGGACTACCGCCAGACCTTC. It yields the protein CSVSLDYRQTF.

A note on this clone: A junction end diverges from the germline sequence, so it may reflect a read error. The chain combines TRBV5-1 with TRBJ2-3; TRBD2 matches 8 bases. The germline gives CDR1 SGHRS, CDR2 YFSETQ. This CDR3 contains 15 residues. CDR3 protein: CASKGERGRTDTQYF. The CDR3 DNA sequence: TGCGCGAGCAAGGGGGAGCGGGGGAGAACAGATACGCAGTATTTT.

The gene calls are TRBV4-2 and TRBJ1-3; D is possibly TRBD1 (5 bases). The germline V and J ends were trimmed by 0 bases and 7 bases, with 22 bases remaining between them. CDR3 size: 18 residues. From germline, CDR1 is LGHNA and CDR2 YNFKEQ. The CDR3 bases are TGTGCCAGCAGCCAAGAGGGACCCGGGACTTTAGGGAGGAACACCATATATTTT. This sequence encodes CASSQEGPGTLGRNTIYF.

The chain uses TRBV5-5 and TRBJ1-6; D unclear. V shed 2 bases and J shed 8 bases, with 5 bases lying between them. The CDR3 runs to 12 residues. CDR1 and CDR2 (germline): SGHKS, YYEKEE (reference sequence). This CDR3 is CASSFPDSPLHF. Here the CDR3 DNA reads TGTGCCAGCAGCTTCCCGGATTCACCCCTCCACTTT.

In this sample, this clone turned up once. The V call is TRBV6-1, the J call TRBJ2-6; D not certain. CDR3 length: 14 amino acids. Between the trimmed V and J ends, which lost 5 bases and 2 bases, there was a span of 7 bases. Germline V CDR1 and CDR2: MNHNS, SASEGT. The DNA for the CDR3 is TGTGCCAGCAGTTCTTTAACTGGGGCCAACGTCCTGACTTTC. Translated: CASSSLTGANVLTF.

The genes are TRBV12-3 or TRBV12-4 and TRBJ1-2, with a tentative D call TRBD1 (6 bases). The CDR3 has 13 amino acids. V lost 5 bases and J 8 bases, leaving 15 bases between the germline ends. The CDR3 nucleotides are TGTGCCAGCAGTCCCCAAGGGGGTTGGGGCTACACCTTC. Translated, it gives CASSPQGGWGYTF.

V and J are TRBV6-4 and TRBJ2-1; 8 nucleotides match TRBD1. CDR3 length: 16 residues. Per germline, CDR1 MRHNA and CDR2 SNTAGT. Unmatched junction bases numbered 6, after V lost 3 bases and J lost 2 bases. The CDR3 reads CASSDSGQGAYNEQFF. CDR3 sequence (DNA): TGTGCCAGCAGTGATAGCGGACAGGGAGCCTACAATGAGCAGTTCTTC.